What follows are 23 T cell receptor beta chains derived from one specimen sequenced in a study of blood T cell repertoires in COVID-19. Using immunoSEQ multiplex PCR, the repertoire was profiled, and TCRdb retains in-frame clones only, with some absent. The sample comprises over 55,000 clones, 65% to 90% of which are singletons, and about 23% rests with the top ten. The sequenced material came from peripheral blood. The origin of the receptors is a man in his fifties with acute or convalescent COVID-19.

This clone was counted between two and nine times. The rearrangement uses TRBV28 and TRBJ1-5; a possible D gene is TRBD1 (6 bases). Trimming left V 5 bases short and J 1 base short, with 18 bases between. CDR1 is MDHEN and CDR2 is SYDVKM in the germline V gene. The CDR3 totals 17 residues. The CDR3: CASSPGALGRSNQPQHF. The CDR3 DNA reads TGTGCCAGCAGTCCAGGGGCTCTTGGCAGGAGCAATCAGCCCCAGCATTTT.

This sequence joins TRBV18 and TRBJ2-1; 7 bases match TRBD1. CDR1 KGHSH and CDR2 LQKENI come from the germline V gene. Unmatched junction bases numbered 7, after V lost 8 bases and J lost 6 bases. This CDR3 contains 13 residues. This chain's CDR3 is CASRQGSGNEQFF. The CDR3 nucleotides read TGTGCCAGCAGACAGGGTTCTGGCAATGAGCAGTTCTTC.

The chain uses TRBV5-4 and TRBJ2-5; a weak D match, TRBD1 (5 bases). Trimming removed 4 bases at V and 1 base at J, with 11 bases between. This CDR3 region has 14 residues. Germline values: CDR1 SGHNT, CDR2 YYREEE (reference sequence). CDR3 amino acids: CASSHGQGQETQYF. CDR3 DNA sequence: TGTGCCAGCAGCCATGGGCAGGGCCAAGAGACCCAGTACTTC.

V gene TRBV3-1 (or the pseudogene TRBV3-2) combines with J gene TRBJ2-7; 8 nucleotides agree with TRBD2. The V gene's germline CDR1 is LGHDT and CDR2 YNNKEL (reference sequence). The CDR3 runs to 14 residues. Germline trimming cut 5 bases from V and 5 bases from J; bases unmatched to any gene: 8. This chain's CDR3 is CASSSRTSPHEQYF. CDR3 coding DNA: TGTGCCAGCAGCTCCAGGACTAGCCCTCACGAGCAGTACTTC.

This clone was counted between two and nine times. V is TRBV7-3 and J is TRBJ2-5; the D gene is possibly TRBD1 (7 bases). Looked up from germline, CDR1 is SGHTA and CDR2 is FQGTGA. This CDR3 comprises 13 residues. Deletions cut 4 bases from V and 5 bases from J, with 11 bases between. CDR3 residues: CASSWTGGETQYF. CDR3 in DNA: TGTGCCAGCAGCTGGACAGGAGGGGAGACCCAGTACTTC.

This clone was seen a few times. The J gene is TRBJ2-7, the V gene TRBV5-4; the D gene is possibly TRBD1 (6 bases). CDR1 and CDR2 from the germline V gene are SGHNT and YYREEE (reference sequence). V lost 3 bases and J 3 bases, leaving 13 bases between the germline ends. The length of the CDR3 is 14 residues. In nucleotides, the CDR3 is TGTGCCAGCAGCTCACCGGACAGACGCTACGAGCAGTACTTC. Amino acid sequence: CASSSPDRRYEQYF. Together with reference TRBV5-4 and TRBJ2-7, the CDR3 gives the full variable domain: ETGVTQSPTHLIKTRGQQVTLRCSSQSGHNTVSWYQQALGQGPQFIFQYYREEENGRGNFPPRFSGLQFPNYSSELNVNALELDDSALYLCASSSPDRRYEQYFGPGTRLTVT.

DNA of the CDR3: TGTGCCAGCAGCTTGACTATGAACACTGAAGCTTTCTTT. It translates to CASSLTMNTEAFF. This chain uses TRBV11-3 with TRBJ1-1; D remains unclear. CDR3 length equals 13 residues. The germline V and J ends were trimmed by 3 bases and 0 bases, with 5 bases remaining between them. The germline V gene encodes CDR1 SGHNT and CDR2 YENEEA.

The genes are TRBV5-5 and TRBJ2-3; 9 nucleotides align to TRBD1. The V segment lost 2 bases and the J segment 3 bases; nucleotides outside the gene matches: 10. The CDR3 is 17 residues long. Germline assignment: CDR1 SGHKS and CDR2 YYEKEE (reference sequence). The CDR3 DNA is TGTGCCAGCAGCTTAAGGGACTACGGGACAGGGACAGATACGCAGTATTTT. It yields the protein CASSLRDYGTGTDTQYF.

The V gene is TRBV29-1, the J gene TRBJ2-7, with unresolved D. The CDR3 consists of 11 residues. CDR1 and CDR2 from the germline V gene are SQVTM and ANQGSEA. Deletions cut 4 bases from V and 6 bases from J, with 10 bases between. The CDR3: CSVVAFTEQYF. In nucleotides, the CDR3 is TGCAGCGTTGTGGCCTTCACCGAGCAGTACTTC.

V gene TRBV28 combines with J gene TRBJ1-2, with D tentatively TRBD1 (5 bases). CDR1 is MDHEN and CDR2 is SYDVKM in the germline V gene. The CDR3 runs 12 residues. V gave up 9 bases and J gave up 4 bases, with 12 bases separating them. CDR3 in amino acids: CASSQGVYGYTF. DNA of the CDR3: TGTGCCAGTTCCCAGGGTGTCTATGGCTACACCTTC.

V usage is TRBV4-1 and J usage is TRBJ2-1; 8 nucleotides agree with TRBD2. J was trimmed by 5 bases and V by 1 base; bases with no gene match: 13. This CDR3 contains 18 residues. Germline CDR1 reads MGHRA; CDR2 reads YSYEKL. The CDR3 is CASSQGKGRTSPHNEQFF. The CDR3 nucleotides read TGCGCCAGCAGCCAAGGAAAGGGAAGGACTAGCCCGCACAATGAGCAGTTCTTC.

V usage is TRBV9 and J usage is TRBJ2-1, with D unresolved. Germline V gives CDR1 SGDLS, CDR2 YYNGEE. Trimming cost V 1 base and J 0 bases, with 8 bases left between them. The CDR3 runs 15 residues. As DNA, the CDR3 is TGTGCCAGCAGCGTATCCGTGAGCTCCTACAATGAGCAGTTCTTC. This codes for CASSVSVSSYNEQFF.

The J gene is TRBJ1-1, the V gene TRBV4-1, with a weak D call TRBD1 (5 bases). Germline CDR1 is MGHRA and CDR2 is YSYEKL. The V end was cut by 5 bases, the J end by 4 bases, with 11 bases between. The CDR3 contains 13 residues. CDR3 nucleotides: TGCGCCAGCAGCGGCGGGACGGCCACTGAAGCTTTCTTT. It encodes CASSGGTATEAFF.

The chain uses TRBV6-2 or TRBV6-3 and TRBJ2-1; 10 bases map to TRBD2. Germline V lookup: CDR1 MNHEY, CDR2 SVGEGT. J was trimmed by 9 bases and V by 6 bases; bases with no gene match: 11. The CDR3 runs 15 residues. The chain's CDR3 is CASSRSGGGLGEQFF. For the CDR3, the DNA is TGTGCCAGCAGCAGAAGCGGGGGGGGCCTCGGTGAGCAGTTCTTC.

The chain has TRBV11-3 and TRBJ2-3; 7 positions match TRBD2. Germline V gene sequence: CDR1 SGHNT, CDR2 YENEEA. Trimming at V came to 1 base and at J to 6 bases, leaving 7 bases not matched to a gene. The CDR3 loop spans 15 amino acids. CDR3 sequence (DNA): TGTGCCAGCAGCTTAGGAGCGGGGTGGGGCGATACGCAGTATTTT. This encodes CASSLGAGWGDTQYF.

The rearrangement links TRBV4-1 to TRBJ1-5; D gene ambiguous. CDR1 is MGHRA, CDR2 YSYEKL, per germline. Trimming removed 1 base at V and 1 base at J, with 8 bases between. This CDR3 comprises 15 residues. Here the CDR3 reads CASSQVLQSNQPQHF. The CDR3 nucleotides are TGCGCCAGCAGCCAAGTCTTGCAGAGCAATCAGCCCCAGCATTTT.

CDR3: CASRVGPSYEQYV. The CDR3 coding sequence is TGCGCCAGCAGAGTGGGGCCTTCCTACGAGCAGTACGTC. V gene TRBV5-1 combines with J gene TRBJ2-7; possible D gene TRBD1, 5 bases. The germline V and J ends were trimmed by 5 bases and 1 base, with 10 bases remaining between them. This CDR3 comprises 13 residues. Per the germline V gene, CDR1 is SGHRS and CDR2 is YFSETQ.

This clone appeared a single time. The genes are TRBV29-1 and TRBJ2-5, with 7 bases lining up with TRBD1. With 6 bases clipped from V and 5 bases from J, the junction kept 6 bases outside the gene matches. Germline CDR1 reads SQVTM; CDR2 reads ANQGSEA. The CDR3 has 12 amino acids. The CDR3 region has the DNA TGCAGCGTGATAGGGGGCGCGGAGACCCAGTACTTC. This codes for CSVIGGAETQYF.

This clone has just one count. The chain has TRBV14 and TRBJ2-7; 11 bases match TRBD2. This CDR3 contains 15 residues. Germline CDR1 SGHDN, CDR2 FVKESK. The trim removed 8 bases at V and 3 bases at J, leaving 9 bases unmatched. The CDR3 bases are TGTGCCAGCGGCGAGTGGGGGACTAGCGGCTACGAGCAGTACGTC. It specifies CASGEWGTSGYEQYV.

The chain is built from TRBV28 and TRBJ1-1, with TRBD1 matching 7 bases. The V and J ends lost 8 bases and 2 bases, in that order; junction bases with no gene match: 8. The CDR3 is made up of 14 amino acids. Germline loops: CDR1 MDHEN, CDR2 SYDVKM. The CDR3 bases are TGTGCCAGCGGGATGACAGGGATTAACACTGAAGCTTTCTTT. Translation gives CASGMTGINTEAFF.

The chain links TRBV19 to TRBJ2-5; 8 bases match TRBD2. V shed 5 bases and J 5 bases; nucleotides not matched to a gene: 10. Per germline, CDR1 LNHDA and CDR2 SQIVND (reference sequence). CDR3 length equals 15 residues. The DNA of the CDR3 is TGTGCCAGTAGTTTCGGGGGGGCTGGTGAGGAGACCCAGTACTTC. This translates into CASSFGGAGEETQYF.

This clone was seen a single time. The chain employs TRBV2 and TRBJ2-7; D is possibly TRBD1 (5 bases). The CDR3 loop spans 12 amino acids. The V end lost 4 bases, the J end lost 7 bases, and 11 bases lay between the germline ends. The germline CDR1 and CDR2 sequences are SNHLY and FYNNEI. The CDR3 nucleotides are TGTGCCAGCAGTGTCAGGGTCTCGGAGCAGTACTTC. Translating gives CASSVRVSEQYF.

This chain connects TRBV6-5 to TRBJ1-4; 7 nucleotides line up with TRBD1. The CDR3 runs to 14 residues. CDR1 and CDR2 (germline): MNHEY, SVGAGI. With 6 bases clipped from V and 6 bases from J, the junction kept 7 bases outside the gene matches. CDR3 residues: CASSQGGRDEKLFF. CDR3 in DNA: TGTGCCAGCAGCCAGGGGGGCAGGGATGAAAAACTGTTTTTT.